What follows are 23 T cell receptor beta chains derived from one specimen sequenced in a study of beta chain features in type 1 diabetes. What was sequenced were expressed TCRB transcripts, since all of the isolated RNA had been reverse transcribed. TCRdb keeps only in-frame clones here, not all; method: immunoSEQ multiplex PCR. The table has nearly 250,000 clones, more than 65% seen once. Sequenced material: naive CD4+ T cells from blood. Receptor source: a man under 40 in good health.

This clone was seen a few times. V gene TRBV5-4 combines with J gene TRBJ2-5; tentatively, D is TRBD2 (5 bases). The V and J ends lost 0 bases and 7 bases respectively, with 10 bases between them. This CDR3 has 13 amino acids. Per the germline V gene, CDR1 is SGHNT and CDR2 is YYREEE (reference sequence). CDR3 nucleotide sequence: TGTGCCAGCAGCTTGGCGGGGTTAAGGACCCAGTACTTC. This sequence encodes CASSLAGLRTQYF.

This clone has more than one count but fewer than ten. This sequence joins TRBV10-3 and TRBJ2-5; D may correspond to TRBD1 or TRBD2 (5 bases each). The germline CDR1 and CDR2 sequences are ENHRY and SYGVKD. The V end was cut by 0 bases, the J end by 3 bases, with 11 bases between. The CDR3 has 15 residues. The DNA for the CDR3 is TGTGCCATCAGTGAGTCTGGGGCGGGCGAAGAGACCCAGTACTTC. Protein sequence: CAISESGAGEETQYF.

In its sample, this clone was seen once. Written as DNA, the CDR3 is TGTGCCAGCAGCTTGGCGAGGGGTTGGGATCAGCCCCAGCATTTT. This translates into CASSLARGWDQPQHF. V and J are TRBV5-6 and TRBJ1-5; TRBD1 might be the D (5 bases). Trimming took 0 bases from V and 5 from J, leaving 12 bases between them. Germline assignment: CDR1 SGHDT and CDR2 YYEEEE. The CDR3 covers 15 residues.

The chain combines TRBV6-1 with TRBJ2-5, with no clear D. Between the trimmed V and J ends, which lost 4 bases and 2 bases, there was a span of 11 bases. Germline V lookup: CDR1 MNHNS, CDR2 SASEGT. The CDR3 consists of 14 residues. This CDR3 is CASSVSLGQETQYF. The CDR3 nucleotides are TGTGCCAGCAGTGTTTCTTTGGGGCAAGAGACCCAGTACTTC.

The chain links TRBV29-1 to TRBJ2-3, with TRBD2 matching over 10 bases. After removal of 5 bases from V and 4 bases from J, the junction contained 3 bases not matched to a gene. The CDR3 is made up of 13 amino acids. Germline V gene lookup returns CDR1 SQVTM and CDR2 ANQGSEA. The CDR3 DNA follows: TGCAGCGTTAGCGGGAGGGCATCAGATACGCAGTATTTT. Protein product: CSVSGRASDTQYF.

Of note for this clone: This same CDR3 is encoded by further DNA sequences in the sample. This rearrangement joins TRBV20-1 to TRBJ1-4; no definite D call. Germline V gene lookup returns CDR1 DFQATT and CDR2 SNEGSKA (reference sequence). The CDR3 consists of 10 residues. Trimming pared 5 bases from V and 7 bases from J, leaving 5 bases between. The CDR3 region is CSALGEKLFF. In DNA form, the CDR3 reads TGCAGTGCTCTCGGTGAAAAACTGTTTTTT.

This CDR3 reads CASSMTGVYTDTQYF. Here the CDR3 DNA reads TGTGCCAGCAGTATGACAGGGGTCTACACAGATACGCAGTATTTT. V is TRBV2 and J is TRBJ2-3, with TRBD1 matching over 8 bases. The CDR3 loop spans 15 amino acids. Germline V CDR1 and CDR2: SNHLY, FYNNEI. Germline trimming cut 5 bases from V and 2 bases from J; bases unmatched to any gene: 6. Full variable domain (outside the CDR3, taken from reference TRBV2 and TRBJ2-3): EPEVTQTPSHQVTQMGQEVILRCVPISNHLYFYWYRQILGQKVEFLVSFYNNEISEKSEIFDDQFSVERPDGSNFTLKIRSTKLEDSAMYFCASSMTGVYTDTQYFGPGTRLTVL.

This clone was seen more than once but under ten times. The chain joins TRBV29-1 to TRBJ2-1, with D maybe TRBD2 (6 bases). The V end was cut by 6 bases, the J end by 0 bases, with 15 bases between. This CDR3 contains 15 residues. Germline lookup yields CDR1 SQVTM and CDR2 ANQGSEA. CDR3 sequence reads: CSVTGTLSSYNEQFF. In DNA form, the CDR3 reads TGCAGCGTAACCGGGACTTTAAGCTCCTACAATGAGCAGTTCTTC.

The V and J genes are TRBV4-1 and TRBJ2-3; tentatively, D is TRBD2 (6 bases). The V end was cut by 4 bases, the J end by 2 bases, with 22 bases between. CDR1 MGHRA and CDR2 YSYEKL come from the germline V gene. The CDR3 totals 18 residues. The CDR3: CASSPKPPTGTFTDTQYF. Here the CDR3 DNA reads TGCGCCAGCAGCCCTAAACCTCCTACCGGGACTTTCACAGATACGCAGTATTTT.

The chain has TRBV9 and TRBJ2-3; 7 bases map to TRBD2. The CDR3 is 15 amino acids. The germline V gene has CDR1 SGDLS and CDR2 YYNGEE. The V segment lost 0 bases and the J segment 5 bases; nucleotides outside the gene matches: 6. The CDR3 spells CASSVGTSPKDTQYF. CDR3 DNA: TGTGCCAGCAGCGTAGGGACTAGTCCCAAAGATACGCAGTATTTT. The full variable domain, its missing parts supplied by reference TRBV9 and TRBJ2-3, is DSGVTQTPKHLITATGQRVTLRCSPRSGDLSVYWYQQSLDQGLQFLIQYYNGEERAKGNILERFSAQQFPDLHSELNLSSLELGDSALYFCASSVGTSPKDTQYFGPGTRLTVL.

V usage is TRBV9 and J usage is TRBJ2-1; 8 bases are a match to TRBD2. Losses at the gene ends were 1 base for V and 4 bases for J; bases not matched to a gene: 4. Germline values: CDR1 SGDLS, CDR2 YYNGEE. The CDR3 spans 15 residues. DNA for the CDR3: TGTGCCAGCAGCGTAAGCGGGGGATCGTACAATGAGCAGTTCTTC. Translating it yields CASSVSGGSYNEQFF.

This clone has only a few counts. The CDR3: CAWSVGGGRNEQFF. The CDR3, as DNA: TGTGCCTGGAGTGTTGGAGGTGGGCGGAATGAGCAGTTCTTC. This rearrangement joins TRBV30 to TRBJ2-1, with TRBD2 as a possible D gene (5 bases). The V and J ends lost 0 bases and 7 bases respectively, with 13 bases between them. Looked up from germline, CDR1 is GTSNPN and CDR2 is SVGIG (reference sequence). The CDR3 spans 14 residues.

The rearrangement uses TRBV6-5 and TRBJ2-4; D might be TRBD2 (5 bases). With 10 bases removed from V and 0 bases from J, the gap between germline ends came to 16 bases. This CDR3 has 15 amino acids. In germline, CDR1 is MNHEY, CDR2 SVGAGI. Here the CDR3 DNA reads TGTGCCACCCACGGGGTCGGTCTAGCCAAAAACATTCAGTACTTC. Amino acids: CATHGVGLAKNIQYF.

This clone has a single count. The chain couples TRBV4-1 to TRBJ2-6; D ambiguous. The V end was cut by 0 bases, the J end by 0 bases, with 9 bases between. CDR1 is MGHRA and CDR2 is YSYEKL in the germline V gene. CDR3 length equals 17 residues. The CDR3 is CASSQEGRSSGANVLTF. DNA for the CDR3: TGCGCCAGCAGCCAAGAGGGCAGAAGCTCTGGGGCCAACGTCCTGACTTTC.

The J gene is TRBJ2-5, the V gene TRBV10-3; D remains unclear. V gave up 3 bases and J gave up 2 bases, with 13 bases separating them. Germline CDR1 ENHRY, CDR2 SYGVKD. The CDR3 has 15 amino acids. The CDR3 nucleotides are TGTGCCATCAGTGACACCTCTGGCCCACAAGAGACCCAGTACTTC. It is translated as CAISDTSGPQETQYF.

The V gene is TRBV4-3, the J gene TRBJ2-2; 12 nucleotides match TRBD2. The CDR3 sequence is 17 residues long. Germline assignment: CDR1 LGHNA and CDR2 YSLEER. V trimming: 2 bases; J trimming: 5 bases; junction bases outside the gene matches: 6. CDR3 DNA sequence: TGCGCCAGCAGCCAAAGTCTAGCGGGAGGGAATACCGGGGAGCTGTTTTTT. It yields the protein CASSQSLAGGNTGELFF.

The chain uses TRBV5-4 and TRBJ2-3, with D tentatively TRBD1 or TRBD2 (5 bases each). Germline CDR1 is SGHNT and CDR2 is YYREEE (reference sequence). V lost 4 bases and J 1 base, leaving 10 bases between the germline ends. The CDR3 is 14 residues long. CDR3 protein: CASSGTRGTDTQYF. The CDR3 DNA follows: TGTGCCAGCAGCGGGACGAGGGGCACAGATACGCAGTATTTT.

In this sample, this clone turned up a few times. This chain uses TRBV29-1 with TRBJ2-7; D may be TRBD1 or TRBD2 (5 bases each). CDR3 size: 13 residues. Trimming stripped 5 bases from V and 3 bases from J, with 14 bases between. Germline V lookup: CDR1 SQVTM, CDR2 ANQGSEA. The CDR3 DNA reads as TGCAGCGTTTCCGACAGCCGGGACTACGAGCAGTACTTC. Translated, it gives CSVSDSRDYEQYF.

This sequence joins TRBV7-2 and TRBJ2-7; 11 nucleotides align to TRBD2. V shed 3 bases, J shed 4 bases, and the junction held 2 bases outside the gene matches. The CDR3 is 14 amino acids. Germline CDR1 is SGHTA and CDR2 is FQGNSA. The DNA of the CDR3 is TGTGCCAGCAGCTTGACTAGCGGGGCTTACGAGCAGTACTTC. Its translation is CASSLTSGAYEQYF.

The J gene is TRBJ2-1, the V gene TRBV7-2; TRBD2 aligns across 8 bases. The length of the CDR3 is 15 residues. The trim removed 4 bases at V and 1 base at J, leaving 3 bases unmatched. The germline V gene encodes CDR1 SGHTA and CDR2 FQGNSA. The CDR3 coding sequence is TGTGCCAGCAGCTCCACTAGCGGTTCCTACAATGAGCAGTTCTTC. This encodes CASSSTSGSYNEQFF.

The chain carries TRBV12-5 and TRBJ2-3, with TRBD2 matching 8 bases. CDR1 and CDR2 from the germline V gene are LGHNT and FRNRAP. CDR3 size: 15 residues. Trimming at V came to 6 bases and at J to 0 bases, leaving 5 bases not matched to a gene. The CDR3 DNA reads TGTGCTAGTGGCCGCACTAGCGGAAGCACAGATACGCAGTATTTT. It codes for CASGRTSGSTDTQYF.

The rearrangement uses TRBV30 and TRBJ1-2, with D unclear. V lost 4 bases to trimming and J lost 1 base, with 13 bases between them. Germline loops: CDR1 GTSNPN, CDR2 SVGIG (reference sequence). The CDR3 runs to 14 residues. DNA for the CDR3: TGTGCCTGGACGTTGGCAGCCCTTAACTATGGCTACACCTTC. Amino acid sequence: CAWTLAALNYGYTF.

This clone showed up just a few times. The gene calls are TRBV29-1 and TRBJ2-1; D possibly corresponds to TRBD1 (5 bases). The CDR3 consists of 14 residues. From germline, CDR1 is SQVTM and CDR2 ANQGSEA. Trimming removed 4 bases at V and 0 bases at J, with 10 bases between. For the CDR3, the DNA is TGCAGCGTTGGACAGCTGATCTCCTACAATGAGCAGTTCTTC. It yields the protein CSVGQLISYNEQFF.